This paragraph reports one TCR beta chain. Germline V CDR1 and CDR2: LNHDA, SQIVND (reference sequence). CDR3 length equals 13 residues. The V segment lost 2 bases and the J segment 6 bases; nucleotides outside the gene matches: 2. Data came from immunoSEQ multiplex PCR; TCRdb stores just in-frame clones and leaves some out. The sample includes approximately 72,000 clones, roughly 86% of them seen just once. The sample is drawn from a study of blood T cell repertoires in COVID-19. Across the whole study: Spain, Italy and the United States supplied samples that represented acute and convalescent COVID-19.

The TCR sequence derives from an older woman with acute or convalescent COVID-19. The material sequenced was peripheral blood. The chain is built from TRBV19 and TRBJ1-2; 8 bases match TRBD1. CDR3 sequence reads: CASSIRGQDGYTF. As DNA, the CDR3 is TGTGCCAGTAGTATACGGGGACAGGATGGCTACACCTTC.